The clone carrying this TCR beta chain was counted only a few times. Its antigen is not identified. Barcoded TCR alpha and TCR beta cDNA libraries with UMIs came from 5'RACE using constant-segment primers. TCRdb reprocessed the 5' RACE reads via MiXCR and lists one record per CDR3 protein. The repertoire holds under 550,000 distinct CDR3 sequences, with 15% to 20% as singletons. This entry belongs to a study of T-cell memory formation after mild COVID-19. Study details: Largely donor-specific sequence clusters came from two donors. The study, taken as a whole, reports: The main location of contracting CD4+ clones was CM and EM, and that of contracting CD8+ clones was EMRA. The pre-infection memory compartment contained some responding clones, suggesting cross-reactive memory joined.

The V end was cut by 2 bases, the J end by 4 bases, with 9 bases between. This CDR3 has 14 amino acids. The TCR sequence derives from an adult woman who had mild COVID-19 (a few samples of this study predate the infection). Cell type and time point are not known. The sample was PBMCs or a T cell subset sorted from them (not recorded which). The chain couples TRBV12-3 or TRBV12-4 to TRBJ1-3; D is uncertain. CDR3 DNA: TGTGCCAGCAGTTTATGGGGAAGCGGAAACACCATATATTTT. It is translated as CASSLWGSGNTIYF.